Below, one TCR beta chain is given with its context. The hyperthyroidism was newly diagnosed and had lasted under 2 months; the patients were aged 18 to 65. The authors obtained PBMCs from over 7.5 ml of fresh peripheral blood. What was amplified from RNA transcripts were TCR beta CDR3 regions. The TCR CDR3 was amplified in a first-round RT-PCR using the HTBI primer set. TCRdb re-called the multiplex PCR reads with MiXCR, one entry per CDR3 protein. The sample has 800,000 or so distinct CDR3 sequences, 38% seen once. These data are taken from a study of T cells in Graves' hyperthyroidism and ophthalmopathy. This clonotype was sampled from a man in his late teens or twenties with Graves' hyperthyroidism. The source material was blood.

CDR3 sequence reads: CASSLREGLQETQYF. In DNA, the CDR3 is TGTGCCAGCAGCTTAAGGGAAGGCCTCCAAGAGACCCAGTACTTC. V usage is TRBV13 and J usage is TRBJ2-5; D is unclear. The CDR3 runs to 15 residues. The ends were cut back, 2 bases at V and 1 base at J, with 11 bases in the middle. Germline CDR1 and CDR2: PRHDT and FYEKMQ (reference sequence).